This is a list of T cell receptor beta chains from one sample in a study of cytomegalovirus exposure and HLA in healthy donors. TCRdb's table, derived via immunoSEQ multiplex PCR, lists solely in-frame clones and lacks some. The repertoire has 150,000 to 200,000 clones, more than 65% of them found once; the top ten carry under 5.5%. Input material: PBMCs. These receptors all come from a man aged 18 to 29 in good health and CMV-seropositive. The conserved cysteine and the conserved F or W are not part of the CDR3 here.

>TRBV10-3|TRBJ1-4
AISRDRTTEKLF
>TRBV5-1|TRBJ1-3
ASSLAPQGTGGNTIY
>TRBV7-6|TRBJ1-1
ASSLGGGAITEAF
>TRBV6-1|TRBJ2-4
ASSDYLGMGGQGDSIQY
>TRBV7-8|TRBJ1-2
ASSLGRNYGYT
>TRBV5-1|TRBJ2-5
ASSSGTGNFGETQY
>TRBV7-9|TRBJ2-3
ASRDSSSTDTQY
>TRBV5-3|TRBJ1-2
ARSFSRGWFNYGYT
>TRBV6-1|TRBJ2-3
ASSEVLAQY
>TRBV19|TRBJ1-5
ASSNQDLTNQPQH
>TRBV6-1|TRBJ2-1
ASSEVLAGDHEQF
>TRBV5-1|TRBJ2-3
ASSSGLAGADTQY
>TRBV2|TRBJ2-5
ASSELDRGEETQY
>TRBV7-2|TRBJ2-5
ASSRLQGDRQETQY
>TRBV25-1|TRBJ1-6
ASSEFDRISSYNSPLH
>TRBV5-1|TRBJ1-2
ASSPADRAFYGYT
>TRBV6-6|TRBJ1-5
ASSYQGDNQPQH
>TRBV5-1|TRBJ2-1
ASSISPGGNEQF
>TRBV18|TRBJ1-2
ASSPEREPNYGYT
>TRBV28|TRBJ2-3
ASSLMGLAPSTDTQY
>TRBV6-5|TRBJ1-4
ASSYGQEREKLF
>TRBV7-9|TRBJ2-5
ASSLATSGGETQY
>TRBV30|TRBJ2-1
AWSGLKLAGEYNEQF
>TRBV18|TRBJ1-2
ASSPAGTGGRSGDGYT
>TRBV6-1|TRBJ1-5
ASNDSPYSNQPQH
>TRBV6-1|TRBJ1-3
ASSEGQSILSGNTIY
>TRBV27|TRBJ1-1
ASRRDRSTEAF
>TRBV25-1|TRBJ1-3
ASSEGGGGSGNTIY
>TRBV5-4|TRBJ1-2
ASSLKQGADYGYT
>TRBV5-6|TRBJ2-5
ASSWGLAETQY
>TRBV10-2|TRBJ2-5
ASRDKSSGLETQY
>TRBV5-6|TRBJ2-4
ASSLATAGPQY
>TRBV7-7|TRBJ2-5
ASSSIRGAEREKGTQY
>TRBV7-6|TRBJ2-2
ASSLQIGELF
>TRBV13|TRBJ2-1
ASSFSYITGTGEYNEQF
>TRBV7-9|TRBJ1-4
ASSLPRLGGTNEKLF
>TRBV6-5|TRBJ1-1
ASRVNRGAEAF
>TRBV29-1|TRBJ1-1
SATAAAGTEAF
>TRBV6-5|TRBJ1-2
ASSYEGGYT
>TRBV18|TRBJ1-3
ASSPVDSQRNTIY
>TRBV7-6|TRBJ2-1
ASSSGTGDINEQF
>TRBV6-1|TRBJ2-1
ASSETPRGQGLRNEQF